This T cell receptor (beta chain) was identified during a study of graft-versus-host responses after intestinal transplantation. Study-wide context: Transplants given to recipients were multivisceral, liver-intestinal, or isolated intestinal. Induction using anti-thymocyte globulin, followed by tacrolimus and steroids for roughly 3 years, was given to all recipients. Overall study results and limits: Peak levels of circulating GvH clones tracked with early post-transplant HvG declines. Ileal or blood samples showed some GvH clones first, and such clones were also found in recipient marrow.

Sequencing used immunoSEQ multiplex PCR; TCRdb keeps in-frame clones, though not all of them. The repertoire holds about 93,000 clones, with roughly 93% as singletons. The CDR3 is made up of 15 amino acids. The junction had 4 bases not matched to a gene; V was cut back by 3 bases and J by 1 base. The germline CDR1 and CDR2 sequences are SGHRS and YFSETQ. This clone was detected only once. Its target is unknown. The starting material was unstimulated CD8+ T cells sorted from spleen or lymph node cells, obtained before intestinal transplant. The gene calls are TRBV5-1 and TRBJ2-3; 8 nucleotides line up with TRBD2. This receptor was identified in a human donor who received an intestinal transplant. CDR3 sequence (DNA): TGCGCCAGCAGCTCGAAACTAGCGGGCACAGATACGCAGTATTTT. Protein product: CASSSKLAGTDTQYF.